This T cell receptor (beta chain) was captured by sequencing in a study of chemoradiotherapy in HPV16-positive cancers. Assay used: immunoSEQ multiplex PCR; TCRdb lists only in-frame clones, some missing. This sample yields approximately 15,000 clones, of which approximately 89% are seen a single time; approximately 4.5% belongs to the top ten. V gave up 2 bases and J gave up 0 bases; unmatched junction bases: 11. This CDR3 has 19 amino acids. Germline V gene lookup returns CDR1 SGHKS and CDR2 YYEKEE (reference sequence). The specimen comprised tumor tissue, sampled from a patient who underwent chemoradiotherapy. This receptor was identified in a human donor with HPV-associated anogenital cancer. This chain uses TRBV5-5 with TRBJ2-4, with TRBD2 matching 10 bases. CDR3 DNA: TGTGCCAGCAGCTTTAGGGGCGTCATAGCGGGAGGAGCCAAAAACATTCAGTACTTC. Protein sequence: CASSFRGVIAGGAKNIQYF.